This TCR beta chain was observed in a study of blood T cell repertoires in COVID-19. The overall study: From the United States, Italy and Spain came samples of acute and convalescent COVID-19.

Germline CDR1 SGHNT, CDR2 YYREEE (reference sequence). CDR3 size: 14 residues. V lost 4 bases to trimming and J lost 3 bases, with 13 bases between them. Researchers sorted participants into cohorts using their self-reported clinical history. Donors in Cohort 3 counted as recovered after two negative PCRs, clearance, or symptom resolution. Authors' methods: From reference gene primer amplification, estimates of nucleated cell counts were derived. Using immunoSEQ multiplex PCR, the repertoire was profiled, and TCRdb retains in-frame clones only, with some absent. D and trimming were read from the DNA, whereas the V and J calls and clone size are those reported in that table. The sample yields more than 300,000 clones, around 84% seen once.

This chain links TRBV5-4 with TRBJ2-5; D call uncertain. The specimen was PBMCs or T cells enriched from blood (not recorded which). This receptor was identified in a woman aged 18-29 years who had recovered from COVID-19. The CDR3 DNA is TGTGCCAGCAGCCCGGCGGAAGGAGAAGAGACCCAGTACTTC. It translates to CASSPAEGEETQYF.